The clone carrying this T cell receptor beta chain was seen ten or more times. Its antigen is still unknown. This sample was included in a study of Graves' ophthalmopathy and Graves' hyperthyroidism. General study results and limits: Blood was where most expanded thyroid clonotypes above 0.001 frequency also turned up.

RNA transcripts were the template, and TCR beta CDR3 regions were amplified from them. HTBI primers were used in a first-round RT-PCR, which preceded a second-round multiplex PCR. TCRdb reprocessed the multiplex PCR reads with MiXCR, giving one entry per CDR3 protein. The sample carries under 350,000 distinct CDR3 sequences, 17% recorded once. With V trimmed by 5 bases and J by 5 bases, 6 bases remained unmatched. Germline CDR1 reads SNHLY; CDR2 reads FYNNEI. The CDR3 loop spans 15 amino acids. No donor had other autoimmune disease, uncontrolled infection, pregnancy or lactation. Clinicians diagnosed using symptoms, serum thyroxine, TRAb, thyroid ultrasound and orbital computed tomography. PBMCs were density-gradient isolated from roughly 10 ml fresh blood.

The chain employs TRBV2 and TRBJ2-5; 12 positions agree with TRBD2. The source of this sequence is an adult man with Graves' ophthalmopathy. Specimen: peripheral blood. The CDR3 DNA follows: TGTGCCAGCAGTCCTAGCGGGGGGGCTCGGGAGACCCAGTACTTC. Translating it yields CASSPSGGARETQYF.